This paragraph reports one T cell receptor (beta chain). Its antigen is not known. Measured with immunoSEQ multiplex PCR; TCRdb has only the in-frame clones, and not every one. The sample lists under 40,000 clones; 65% to 80% were seen once. This record comes from a study of STAT5B mutations in CD4+ large granular lymphocyte leukemia. Study in general: Among healthy donors, a particular HLA allele went with more CDR3 'QG' motifs.

Overall study findings and caveats: Patient CD4-sorted repertoires stayed more clonal than healthy ones after leukemic-clone removal. Compared with healthy controls (2/35), patient top clones favored TRBV06 (8/27).

Per the germline V gene, CDR1 is MNHEY and CDR2 is SMNVEV (reference sequence). This CDR3 has 12 amino acids. V was trimmed by 5 bases and J by 4 bases, leaving 6 bases between them. This TCR was recovered from a human donor in good health. Sequencing was done on a sample of CD4+ T cells from blood buffy coats. The V gene is TRBV27, the J gene TRBJ1-5, with D possibly TRBD1 on 6 matching bases. The CDR3 DNA reads as TGTGCCAGCAGTCAGGGGAATCAGCCCCAGCATTTT. This sequence encodes CASSQGNQPQHF.